Following are 15 T cell receptor beta chains from one sample sequenced in a study of cytomegalovirus exposure and HLA in healthy donors (dated 2017 in TCRdb). The receptor library was made with the immunoSEQ multiplex PCR assay. A mixture of 60 forward primers for TCR Vbeta segments and 13 reverse primers for TCR Jbeta segments was used in the multiplex PCR. TCRdb re-hosts the immuneACCESS table, in-frame sequences only. Its copies lack some clones; in the studies checked, an unresolved V gene accounts for under half of them, and the cause for the rest is not known. Across this sample there are about 85,000 clones, with about 80% seen only once. 20% to 25% of the sample is held by the ten biggest clonotypes. Input material: PBMCs. These receptor sequences come from a woman aged 50 to 60 in good health and CMV-seropositive.

In its sample, this clone was seen once. The same CDR3 arises from other DNA sequences in this sample as well. This rearrangement joins TRBV5-1 to TRBJ1-1; the D gene is possibly TRBD1 (5 bases). Germline CDR1 and CDR2: SGHRS and YFSETQ. CDR3 length: 13 amino acids. V lost 1 base and J 4 bases, leaving 8 bases between the germline ends. CDR3 bases: TGCGCCAGCAGCTTGTCGGGGGGCACTGAAGCTTTCTTT. This encodes CASSLSGGTEAFF.

The V and J genes are TRBV10-2 and TRBJ1-2, with unresolved D. Germline V gene data show CDR1 as WSHSY and CDR2 as SAAADI. The CDR3 runs to 14 residues. V was cut by 3 bases and J by 8 bases, with 16 bases left in between. The CDR3 DNA reads TGCGCCAGCAGTGAAGTAAAGGCCCAGGCGGGCTACACCTTC. This codes for CASSEVKAQAGYTF.

The chain combines TRBV7-2 with TRBJ1-4, with 7 bases aligning to TRBD1. Germline loops: CDR1 SGHTA, CDR2 FQGNSA. Trimming at V came to 5 bases and at J to 2 bases, leaving 5 bases not matched to a gene. The CDR3 runs to 15 residues. The CDR3, as DNA: TGTGCCAGCAGCGTGGGACAGCCTACTAATGAAAAACTGTTTTTT. Its translation: CASSVGQPTNEKLFF.

Of note for this clone: This CDR3 is also generated by other DNA sequences in the sample. The chain recombines TRBV6-1 with TRBJ1-1, with 7 bases matching TRBD1. This CDR3 has 12 amino acids. The V segment lost 6 bases and the J segment 4 bases; nucleotides outside the gene matches: 2. Germline loops: CDR1 MNHNS, CDR2 SASEGT. The CDR3 DNA follows: TGTGCCAGCAGACAGGGGAGCACTGAAGCTTTCTTT. Translating gives CASRQGSTEAFF.

J is TRBJ1-3 and V is TRBV7-9, with D perhaps TRBD1 (6 bases). The germline gives CDR1 SEHNR, CDR2 FQNEAQ (reference sequence). This CDR3 region has 16 residues. Trimming stripped 5 bases from V and 0 bases from J, with 14 bases between. In DNA, the CDR3 is TGTGCCAGCAGCCCTTTACGGGACAACTCTGGAAACACCATATATTTT. It is translated as CASSPLRDNSGNTIYF.

The V gene is TRBV18, the J gene TRBJ2-5, with a tentative D call TRBD1 (6 bases). TRBJ2-7 explains the end of the DNA better; the J call may be wrong. This CDR3 spans 17 amino acids. CDR1 is KGHSH, CDR2 LQKENI, per germline. CDR3 sequence reads: CASSIGERDKPSYEQYF. CDR3 DNA: TGTGCCAGCTCAATAGGGGAGAGGGACAAACCCTCCTACGAGCAGTACTTC.

This chain links TRBV18 with TRBJ2-3; the match to TRBD2 covers 7 bases. The germline CDR1 and CDR2 sequences are KGHSH and LQKENI. Trimming at V came to 2 bases and at J to 4 bases, leaving 9 bases not matched to a gene. This CDR3 is built from 16 residues. DNA of the CDR3: TGTGCCAGCTCACCAAATCGCGGGAGTCGTGCAGATACGCAGTATTTT. Protein product: CASSPNRGSRADTQYF.

J is TRBJ2-1 and V is TRBV27; D possibly corresponds to TRBD1 (5 bases). Trimming stripped 3 bases from V and 0 bases from J, with 9 bases between. The CDR3 length is 15 residues. CDR1 is MNHEY, CDR2 SMNVEV, per germline (reference sequence). The chain's CDR3 is CASSFDRPSYNEQFF. CDR3 sequence (DNA): TGTGCCAGCAGTTTTGACAGACCCTCCTACAATGAGCAGTTCTTC.

This clone appeared a few times. V and J are TRBV10-3 and TRBJ2-7; 7 nucleotides align to TRBD2. Germline CDR1 ENHRY, CDR2 SYGVKD. CDR3 length: 14 residues. J gave up 3 bases and V 10 bases, and 12 bases lay outside the gene matches. CDR3: CATGRGGGDYEQYV. In nucleotides, the CDR3 is TGTGCCACCGGACGCGGGGGAGGTGACTACGAGCAGTACGTC.

The V gene is TRBV7-3, the J gene TRBJ2-1; 13 bases map to TRBD2. V lost 5 bases and J lost 6; bases outside the gene matches: 10. Germline CDR1 SGHTA, CDR2 FQGTGA. This CDR3 comprises 17 residues. CDR3 region: CASSLYPGLAGVNEQFF. In DNA, the CDR3 is TGTGCCAGCAGCCTATATCCCGGACTAGCGGGAGTCAATGAGCAGTTCTTC.

The chain links TRBV10-3 to TRBJ1-5; 7 nucleotides align to TRBD1. CDR1 is ENHRY and CDR2 is SYGVKD in the germline V gene. V lost 6 bases to trimming and J lost 7 bases; unmatched junction nucleotides: 9. The CDR3 is 14 residues long. This chain's CDR3 is CAISKEGASQPQHF. CDR3 DNA: TGTGCCATCAGCAAGGAGGGGGCTAGCCAGCCCCAGCATTTT.

V usage is TRBV6-4 and J usage is TRBJ1-2; no definite D call. The CDR3 runs 15 residues. V was cut by 0 bases and J by 4 bases, with 12 bases left in between. Germline V lookup: CDR1 MRHNA, CDR2 SNTAGT. The CDR3 here is CASSDSPYGSYGYTF. The CDR3 region has the DNA TGTGCCAGCAGTGACTCCCCTTACGGTAGCTATGGCTACACCTTC.

The chain recombines TRBV4-1 with TRBJ2-4, with TRBD2 as a possible D gene (5 bases). The V gene lost 1 base and the J gene lost 6 bases, with 13 bases spanning the gap. The CDR3 has 15 amino acids. Germline V gene data show CDR1 as MGHRA and CDR2 as YSYEKL. The CDR3 coding sequence is TGCGCCAGCAGCCAAGGAGGGTCAGGCGGAAACATTCAGTACTTC. Its translation is CASSQGGSGGNIQYF.

The sample holds one count of this clone. V is TRBV30 and J is TRBJ1-6; D is unresolved. Germline V gene sequence: CDR1 GTSNPN, CDR2 SVGIG (reference sequence). The CDR3 has 15 amino acids. V was trimmed by 2 bases and J by 10 bases, leaving 18 bases between them. DNA of the CDR3: TGTGCCTGGAGTAGTCCGCGGGGAGTAGGGTCACCCCTCCACTTT. As protein: CAWSSPRGVGSPLHF. Based on the CDR3 plus reference TRBV30 and TRBJ1-6, the full variable domain is SQTIHQWPATLVQPVGSPLSLECTVEGTSNPNLYWYRQAAGRGLQLLFYSVGIGQISSEVPQNLSASRPQDRQFILSSKKLLLSDSGFYLCAWSSPRGVGSPLHFGNGTRLTVT.

As to this clone: An end of the junction does not agree with germline; a read error may underlie this. The CDR3 DNA is TGTGCCAGCAGCGGAGGGTCAGCCCTCCAAGAGACCCGGTACTTC. This gives the protein CASSGGSALQETRYF. V usage is TRBV9 and J usage is TRBJ2-5, with a possible D match to TRBD2 (5 bases). The CDR3 totals 15 residues. Germline CDR1 reads SGDLS; CDR2 reads YYNGEE. Filled out from reference TRBV9 and TRBJ2-5, the complete variable domain reads DSGVTQTPKHLITATGQRVTLRCSPRSGDLSVYWYQQSLDQGLQFLIQYYNGEERAKGNILERFSAQQFPDLHSELNLSSLELGDSALYFCASSGGSALQETRYFGPGTRLLVL.